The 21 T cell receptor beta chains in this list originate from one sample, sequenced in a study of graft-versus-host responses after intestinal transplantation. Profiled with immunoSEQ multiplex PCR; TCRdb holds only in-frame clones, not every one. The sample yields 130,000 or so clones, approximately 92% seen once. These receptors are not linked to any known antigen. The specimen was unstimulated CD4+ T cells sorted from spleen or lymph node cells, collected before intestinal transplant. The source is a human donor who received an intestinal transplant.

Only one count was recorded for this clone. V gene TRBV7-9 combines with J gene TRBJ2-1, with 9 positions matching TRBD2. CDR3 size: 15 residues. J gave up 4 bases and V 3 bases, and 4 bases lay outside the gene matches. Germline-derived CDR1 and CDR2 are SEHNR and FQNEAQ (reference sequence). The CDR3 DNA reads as TGTGCCAGCAGCTTGGCCAGCGGGGGGTACAATGAGCAGTTCTTC. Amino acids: CASSLASGGYNEQFF.

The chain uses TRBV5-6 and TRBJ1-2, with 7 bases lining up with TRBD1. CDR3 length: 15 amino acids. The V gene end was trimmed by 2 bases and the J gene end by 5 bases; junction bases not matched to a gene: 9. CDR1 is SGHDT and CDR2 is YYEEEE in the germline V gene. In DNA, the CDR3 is TGTGCCAGCAGCTTAGAGGACAGGTTCCCATATGGCTACACCTTC. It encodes CASSLEDRFPYGYTF.

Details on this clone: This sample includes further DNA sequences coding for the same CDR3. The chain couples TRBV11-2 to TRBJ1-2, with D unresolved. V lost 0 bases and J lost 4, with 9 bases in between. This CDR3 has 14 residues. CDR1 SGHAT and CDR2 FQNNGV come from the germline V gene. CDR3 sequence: CASSLDRGSYGYTF. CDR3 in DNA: TGTGCCAGCAGCTTAGATCGGGGATCCTATGGCTACACCTTC.

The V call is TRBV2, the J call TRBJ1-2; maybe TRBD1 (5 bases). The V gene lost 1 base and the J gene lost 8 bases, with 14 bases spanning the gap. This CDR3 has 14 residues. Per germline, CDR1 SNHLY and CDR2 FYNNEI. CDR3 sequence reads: CASSEGQPGEGYTF. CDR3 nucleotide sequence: TGTGCCAGCAGTGAAGGACAGCCTGGGGAAGGCTACACCTTC.

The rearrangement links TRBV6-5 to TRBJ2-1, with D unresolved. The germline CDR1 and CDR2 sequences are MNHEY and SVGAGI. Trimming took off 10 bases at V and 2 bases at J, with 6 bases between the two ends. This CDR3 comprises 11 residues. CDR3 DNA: TGTGCCACACATACCTACAATGAGCAGTTCTTC. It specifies CATHTYNEQFF.

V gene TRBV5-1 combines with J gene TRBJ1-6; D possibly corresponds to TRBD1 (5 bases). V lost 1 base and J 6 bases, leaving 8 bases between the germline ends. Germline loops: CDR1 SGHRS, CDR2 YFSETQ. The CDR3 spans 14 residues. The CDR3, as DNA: TGCGCCAGCAGCTTGCTAAGGGGTAATTCACCCCTCCACTTT. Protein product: CASSLLRGNSPLHF. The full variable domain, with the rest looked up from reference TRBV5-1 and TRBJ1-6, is KAGVTQTPRYLIKTRGQQVTLSCSPISGHRSVSWYQQTPGQGLQFLFEYFSETQRNKGNFPGRFSGRQFSNSRSEMNVSTLELGDSALYLCASSLLRGNSPLHFGNGTRLTVT.

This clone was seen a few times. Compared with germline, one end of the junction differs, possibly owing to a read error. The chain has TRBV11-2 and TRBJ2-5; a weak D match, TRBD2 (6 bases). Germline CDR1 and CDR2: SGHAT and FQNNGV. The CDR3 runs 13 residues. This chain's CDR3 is CASSLADQETQYF. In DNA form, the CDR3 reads TGTGCCAGCAGTTTAGCGGATCAAGAGACCCAGTACTTC.

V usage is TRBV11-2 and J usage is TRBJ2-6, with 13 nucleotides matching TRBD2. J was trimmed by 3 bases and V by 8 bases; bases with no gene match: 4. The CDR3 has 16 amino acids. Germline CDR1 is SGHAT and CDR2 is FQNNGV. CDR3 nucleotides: TGTGCCAGCGGGACTAGCGGGGATCTTGGGGCCAACGTCCTGACTTTC. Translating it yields CASGTSGDLGANVLTF. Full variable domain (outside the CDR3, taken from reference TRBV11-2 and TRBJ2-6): EAGVAQSPRYKIIEKRQSVAFWCNPISGHATLYWYQQILGQGPKLLIQFQNNGVVDDSQLPKDRFSAERLKGVDSTLKIQPAKLEDSAVYLCASGTSGDLGANVLTFGAGSRLTVL.

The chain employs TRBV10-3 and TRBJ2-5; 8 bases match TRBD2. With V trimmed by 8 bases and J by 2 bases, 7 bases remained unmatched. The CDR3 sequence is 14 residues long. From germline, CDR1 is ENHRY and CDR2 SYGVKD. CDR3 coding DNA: TGTGCCATCGGCATAGCGGGGAGTCAAGAGACCCAGTACTTC. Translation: CAIGIAGSQETQYF.

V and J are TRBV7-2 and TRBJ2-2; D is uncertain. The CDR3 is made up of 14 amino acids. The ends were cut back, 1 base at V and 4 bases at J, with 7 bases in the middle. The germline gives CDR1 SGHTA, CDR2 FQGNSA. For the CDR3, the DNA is TGTGCCAGCAGCTTAGTGGCCGGCACCGGGGAGCTGTTTTTT. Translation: CASSLVAGTGELFF.

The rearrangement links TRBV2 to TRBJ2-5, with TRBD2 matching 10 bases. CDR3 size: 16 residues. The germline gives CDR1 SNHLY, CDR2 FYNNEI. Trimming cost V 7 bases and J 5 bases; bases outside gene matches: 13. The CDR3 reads CASTVAGGLVGETQYF. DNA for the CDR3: TGTGCCAGCACAGTAGCGGGGGGATTGGTTGGTGAGACCCAGTACTTC.

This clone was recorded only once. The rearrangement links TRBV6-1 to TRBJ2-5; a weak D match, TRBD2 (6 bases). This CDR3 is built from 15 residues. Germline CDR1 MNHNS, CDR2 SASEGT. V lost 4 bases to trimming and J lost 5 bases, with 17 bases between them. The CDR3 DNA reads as TGTGCCAGCAGTGGAACCGGGGGTCCCGGGGAGACCCAGTACTTC. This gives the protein CASSGTGGPGETQYF.

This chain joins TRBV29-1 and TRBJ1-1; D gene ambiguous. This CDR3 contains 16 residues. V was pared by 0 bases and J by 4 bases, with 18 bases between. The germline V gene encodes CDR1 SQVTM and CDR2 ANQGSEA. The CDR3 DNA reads TGCAGCGTTGAAGATTCGACACCAATGGGAGGCACTGAAGCTTTCTTT. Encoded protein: CSVEDSTPMGGTEAFF.

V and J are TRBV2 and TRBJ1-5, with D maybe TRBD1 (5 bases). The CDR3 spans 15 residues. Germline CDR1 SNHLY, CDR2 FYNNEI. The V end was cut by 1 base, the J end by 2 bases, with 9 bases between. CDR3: CASSEGGGGNQPQHF. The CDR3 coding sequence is TGTGCCAGCAGTGAAGGGGGGGGAGGCAATCAGCCCCAGCATTTT.

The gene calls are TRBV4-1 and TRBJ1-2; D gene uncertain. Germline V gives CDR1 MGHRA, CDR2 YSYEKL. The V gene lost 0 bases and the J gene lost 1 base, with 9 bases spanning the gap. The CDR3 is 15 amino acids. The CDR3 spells CASSQDPSLNYGYTF. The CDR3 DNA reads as TGCGCCAGCAGCCAAGATCCCTCCCTTAACTATGGCTACACCTTC.

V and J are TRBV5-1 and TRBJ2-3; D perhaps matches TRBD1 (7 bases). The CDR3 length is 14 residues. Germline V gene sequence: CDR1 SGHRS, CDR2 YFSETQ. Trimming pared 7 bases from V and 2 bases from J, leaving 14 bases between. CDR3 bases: TGCGCCAGCCGGAGGGACAGCTACACAGATACGCAGTATTTT. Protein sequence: CASRRDSYTDTQYF.

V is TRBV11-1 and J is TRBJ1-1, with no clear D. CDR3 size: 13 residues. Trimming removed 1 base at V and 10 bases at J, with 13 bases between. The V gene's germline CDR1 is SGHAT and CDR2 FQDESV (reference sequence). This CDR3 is CASSLEVAKGAFF. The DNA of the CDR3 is TGTGCCAGCAGCTTAGAAGTCGCAAAAGGAGCTTTCTTT.

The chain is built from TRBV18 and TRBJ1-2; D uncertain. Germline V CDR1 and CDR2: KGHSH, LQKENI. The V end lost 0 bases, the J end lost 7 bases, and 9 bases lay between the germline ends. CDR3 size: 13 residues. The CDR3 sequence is CASSPPHGRGYTF. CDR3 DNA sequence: TGTGCCAGCTCACCACCGCACGGGCGTGGCTACACCTTC.

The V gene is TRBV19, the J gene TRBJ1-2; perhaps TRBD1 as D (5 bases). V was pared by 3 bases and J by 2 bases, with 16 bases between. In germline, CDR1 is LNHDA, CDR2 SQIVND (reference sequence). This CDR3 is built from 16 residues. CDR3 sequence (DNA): TGTGCCAGTAGTATTACAGGCAGGATCCCGAACTATGGCTACACCTTC. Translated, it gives CASSITGRIPNYGYTF.

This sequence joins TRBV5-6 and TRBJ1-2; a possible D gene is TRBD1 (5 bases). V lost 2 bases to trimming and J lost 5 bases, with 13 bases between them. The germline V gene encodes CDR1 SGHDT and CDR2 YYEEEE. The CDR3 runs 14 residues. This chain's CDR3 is CASSFSQGLYGYTF. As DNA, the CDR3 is TGTGCCAGCAGCTTCAGTCAGGGTCTTTATGGCTACACCTTC.

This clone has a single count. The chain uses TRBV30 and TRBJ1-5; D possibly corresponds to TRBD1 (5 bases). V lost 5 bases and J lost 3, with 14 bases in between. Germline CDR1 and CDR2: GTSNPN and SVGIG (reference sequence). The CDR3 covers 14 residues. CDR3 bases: TGTGCCTGGGCAGCGGGGGGGTACAATCAGCCCCAGCATTTT. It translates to CAWAAGGYNQPQHF.